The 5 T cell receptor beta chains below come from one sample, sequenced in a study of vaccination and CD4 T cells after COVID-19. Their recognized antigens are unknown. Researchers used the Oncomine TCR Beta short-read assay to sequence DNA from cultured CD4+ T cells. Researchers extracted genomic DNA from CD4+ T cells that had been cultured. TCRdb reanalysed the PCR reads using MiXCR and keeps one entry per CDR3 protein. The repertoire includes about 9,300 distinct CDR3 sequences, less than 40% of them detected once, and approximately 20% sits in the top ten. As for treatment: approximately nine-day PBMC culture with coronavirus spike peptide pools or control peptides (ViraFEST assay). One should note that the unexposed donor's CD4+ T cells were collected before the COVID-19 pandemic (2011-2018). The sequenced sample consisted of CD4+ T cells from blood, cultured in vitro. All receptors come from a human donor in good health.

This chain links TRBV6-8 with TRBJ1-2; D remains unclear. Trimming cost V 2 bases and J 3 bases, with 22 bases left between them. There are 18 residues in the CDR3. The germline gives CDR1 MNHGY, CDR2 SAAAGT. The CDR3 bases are TGTGCCAGCAGTTACGGGGAAGGGAGAATCTACTTGGACTATGGCTACACCTTC. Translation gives CASSYGEGRIYLDYGYTF.

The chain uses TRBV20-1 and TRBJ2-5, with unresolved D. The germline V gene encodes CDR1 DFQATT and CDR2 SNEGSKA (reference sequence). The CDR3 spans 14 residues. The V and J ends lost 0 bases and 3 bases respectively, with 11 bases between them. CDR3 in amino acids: CSARDSATKETQYF. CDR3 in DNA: TGCAGTGCTAGAGATTCGGCTACTAAAGAGACCCAGTACTTC.

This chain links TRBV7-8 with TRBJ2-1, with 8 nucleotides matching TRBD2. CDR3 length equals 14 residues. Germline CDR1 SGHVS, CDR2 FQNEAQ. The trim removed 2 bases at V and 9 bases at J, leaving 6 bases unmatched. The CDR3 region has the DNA TGTGCCAGCAGCTTACCTCGGGAGGGCAGTGAGCAGTTCTTC. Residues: CASSLPREGSEQFF.

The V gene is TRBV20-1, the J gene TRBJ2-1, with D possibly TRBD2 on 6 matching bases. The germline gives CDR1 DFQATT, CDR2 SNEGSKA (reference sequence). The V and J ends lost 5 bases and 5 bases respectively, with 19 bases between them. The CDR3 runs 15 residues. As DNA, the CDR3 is TGCAGTGCTCCTCAGAGTAGCGGACTAAACAATGAGCAGTTCTTC. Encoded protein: CSAPQSSGLNNEQFF.

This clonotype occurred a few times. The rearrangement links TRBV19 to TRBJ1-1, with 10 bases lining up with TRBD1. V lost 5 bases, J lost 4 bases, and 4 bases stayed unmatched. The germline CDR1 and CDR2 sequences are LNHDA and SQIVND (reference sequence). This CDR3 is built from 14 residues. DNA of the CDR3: TGTGCCAGTAGTTGGGGACAGGGGTTCACTGAAGCTTTCTTT. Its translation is CASSWGQGFTEAFF.